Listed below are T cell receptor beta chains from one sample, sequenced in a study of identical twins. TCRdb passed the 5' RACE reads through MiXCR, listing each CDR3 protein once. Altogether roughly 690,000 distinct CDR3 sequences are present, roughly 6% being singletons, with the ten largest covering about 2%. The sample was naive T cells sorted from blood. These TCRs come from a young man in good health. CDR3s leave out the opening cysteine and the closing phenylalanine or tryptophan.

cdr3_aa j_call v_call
ASSLGGYRDRANYGYT TRBJ1-2 TRBV11-1
ATSARGTGRDEQF TRBJ2-1 TRBV15
ASSLGMTNEQF TRBJ2-1 TRBV5-1
ASSSGRNTGELF TRBJ2-2 TRBV2
ASSLVTPRETQY TRBJ2-5 TRBV12-3/TRBV12-4
ASSQDVAIASSQY TRBJ2-5 TRBV4-1
ARSEESAYEQY TRBJ2-7 TRBV2
ATSTSGTGGIGELF TRBJ2-2 TRBV10-3
SAKVQGGTEAF TRBJ1-1 TRBV20-1
ASSPGTSRETQY TRBJ2-5 TRBV5-1
ASTNSNRGLRTEAF TRBJ1-1 TRBV19
SARGPARVGQPQH TRBJ1-5 TRBV20-1
ASSYSERLNTGELF TRBJ2-2 TRBV6-5
ASSWPSGRETDTQY TRBJ2-3 TRBV4-1
ASSVSGTAQETQY TRBJ2-5 TRBV6-1
ASSYSGADNEQF TRBJ2-1 TRBV6-5
SWGQSYNEQF TRBJ2-1 TRBV29-1
SARPTSIRGTQY TRBJ2-3 TRBV20-1
SALGGPNTGELF TRBJ2-2 TRBV29-1
ASSPRGRTNEKLF TRBJ1-4 TRBV7-2
ASSEALGWETQY TRBJ2-5 TRBV2
ASSLGVERGISYEQY TRBJ2-7 TRBV7-2
SALDRAEETGELF TRBJ2-2 TRBV20-1
SRLAGRSSYNEQF TRBJ2-1 TRBV20-1
ASRPIAGVETQY TRBJ2-5 TRBV5-1
ASSLVRGTVGMETQY TRBJ2-5 TRBV11-3
ASSLAGGTEETQY TRBJ2-5 TRBV7-8
SVEVGHSLTGELF TRBJ2-2 TRBV29-1
ASSLSRLGVNNSPLH TRBJ1-6 TRBV12-3/TRBV12-4
ATSDFSGQDAKDTQY TRBJ2-3 TRBV24-1
ASSFWRDTEAF TRBJ1-1 TRBV12-3/TRBV12-4
ASSLVTEAF TRBJ1-1 TRBV5-5
ASTPQSTDTQY TRBJ2-3 TRBV27
ASSLVRTGLSNGELF TRBJ2-2 TRBV5-1
SAHPVAGGLTDTQY TRBJ2-3 TRBV20-1
SVVGGSVGDEQF TRBJ2-1 TRBV29-1
SVVANTGELF TRBJ2-2 TRBV29-1
ASSLTSGRAGAYNEQF TRBJ2-1 TRBV5-1
ASSSQKFGRPYEQY TRBJ2-7 TRBV7-3
ASSYGQGGEQY TRBJ2-7 TRBV5-1
ASSPRPSGSRDEQF TRBJ2-1 TRBV5-1
ASSQTRTSGTDTQY TRBJ2-3 TRBV14
ASSQDPGQGRETQY TRBJ2-5 TRBV4-1
ASSSGTGYEQY TRBJ2-7 TRBV27
ASSSDRSYNEQF TRBJ2-1 TRBV12-3/TRBV12-4
SVVVFGGVNTEAF TRBJ1-1 TRBV29-1
ASSYLGASSYNEQF TRBJ2-1 TRBV6-5
ASSLRLAGDPDTQY TRBJ2-3 TRBV9
SVDIPSSNWNEQF TRBJ2-1 TRBV29-1
ASSTDRGPDTEAF TRBJ1-1 TRBV18
SAPEPRTSGRETQY TRBJ2-5 TRBV20-1
ASSLGPQGHEQF TRBJ2-1 TRBV7-2
SAGGGGLSGNTIY TRBJ1-3 TRBV20-1